This T cell receptor (beta chain) was documented in a study of T cells in Graves' hyperthyroidism and ophthalmopathy. Study conclusions and caveats: Ophthalmopathy prediction by the model preceded onset by a median approximately 5.9 months.

This clonotype has a count of ten or more. What it binds is unknown. This CDR3 has 14 residues. The trim removed 0 bases at V and 8 bases at J, leaving 2 bases unmatched. Germline CDR1 LGHNA, CDR2 YNFKEQ. Hyperthyroidism had been newly diagnosed in patients aged 18 to 65, and its duration was under 2 months. RNA transcripts provided the source from which TCR beta CDR3 regions were amplified. Using the HTBI primer set, a first-round RT-PCR was run on the TCR CDR3. In TCRdb, the multiplex PCR reads were re-called with MiXCR into one record per CDR3 protein. Found here are fewer than 300,000 distinct CDR3 sequences, less than 30% of them singletons; the top ten hold approximately 25%.

V and J are TRBV4-2 and TRBJ2-5; 11 positions agree with TRBD2. Source material: blood. The sequence derives from a man aged 40-55 years with Graves' hyperthyroidism that later progressed to Graves' ophthalmopathy. Here the CDR3 reads CASSQDGTSGTQYF. Here the CDR3 DNA reads TGTGCCAGCAGCCAAGACGGGACTAGCGGCACCCAGTACTTC.